Each of the 4 T cell receptor beta chains below was sequenced from the same sample in a study of blood T cell repertoires in COVID-19. Here immunoSEQ multiplex PCR was the method, and the copy in TCRdb shows in-frame clones only, minus some. The sample consists of roughly 15,000 clones, about 80% of them appearing once. Sequencing was carried out using peripheral blood. These receptors were obtained from a man aged 65 to 79 with active or convalescent COVID-19.

This chain links TRBV5-1 with TRBJ2-3, with D possibly TRBD1 on 6 matching bases. The CDR3 consists of 13 residues. V lost 4 bases, J lost 5 bases, and 11 bases lay in between. Germline CDR1 SGHRS, CDR2 YFSETQ. The DNA of the CDR3 is TGCGCCAGCAGCCGCTCCAGGGGAGATACGCAGTATTTT. Translating gives CASSRSRGDTQYF.

The chain recombines TRBV7-2 with TRBJ2-7, with a tentative D call TRBD1 (5 bases). Trimming left V 2 bases short and J 5 bases short, with 13 bases between. The CDR3 consists of 14 residues. Germline lookup yields CDR1 SGHTA and CDR2 FQGNSA. The CDR3 bases are TGTGCCAGCAGCTTACAGCCCAGGGTCCACGAGCAGTACTTC. Translating gives CASSLQPRVHEQYF.

V gene TRBV11-2 combines with J gene TRBJ2-5; 11 bases map to TRBD1. There are 14 residues in the CDR3. J was trimmed by 5 bases and V by 4 bases; bases with no gene match: 3. In germline, CDR1 is SGHAT, CDR2 FQNNGV. CDR3 nucleotides: TGTGCCAGCAGCTATGGACAGGGGGCCGAGACCCAGTACTTC. This sequence encodes CASSYGQGAETQYF.

The chain recombines TRBV5-1 with TRBJ1-2; a possible D gene is TRBD1 (6 bases). The CDR3 extends over 14 amino acids. Deletions cut 1 base from V and 7 bases from J, with 14 bases between. Per germline, CDR1 SGHRS and CDR2 YFSETQ. The CDR3: CASSLIAGDVGYTF. The CDR3 DNA reads as TGCGCCAGCAGCTTGATCGCAGGGGACGTTGGCTACACCTTC.